The TCR beta chain described here comes from a study of shared clonotypes between healthy human individuals. Whole-study context: Serving as donors were two women and three men, whose ages spanned 18 to 49. Whole-study findings and limits: Limited genetic and exposure-history diversity came from having few donors. In contrast to clonotypes shared by all four donors, non-shared clonotypes had lower generation probabilities.

Naive-designated CD8 cells lacked CD45RO, were positively enriched for CCR7, and omitted terminally differentiated effector memory CD45RA+ cells. Points on this clone: Its target is not known.

Deep was the level used in running the assay. Measured with immunoSEQ multiplex PCR; TCRdb has only the in-frame clones, and not every one. The sample lists about 2.1 million clones; 80% to 95% were seen once. With 4 bases removed from V and 0 bases from J, the gap between germline ends came to 17 bases. The CDR3 has 16 residues. Germline-derived CDR1 and CDR2 are SGDLS and YYNGEE. Material: naive CD8+ T cells from PBMCs. The sequence came from a man younger than 30 in good health. Some clones in this sample may be carry-over from other donors' samples. The chain employs TRBV9 and TRBJ2-7, with a tentative D call TRBD1 (5 bases). The CDR3 DNA sequence: TGTGCCAGCAGCTTAGTACCGGACAAGAGCTCCTACGAGCAGTACTTC. It specifies CASSLVPDKSSYEQYF.